Following are 15 T cell receptor beta chains from one sample sequenced in a study of glioma-infiltrating T cells (TCRdb year 2016). Data came from an Illumina MiSeq. The iRepertoire nested amplicon-rescue multiplex PCR (arm-PCR) platform was used to amplify TCR alpha and beta CDR3 regions from RNA. TCRdb itself trimmed the public reads at Q25 with fastp, ran MiXCR and retained productive beta chains. Each CDR3 protein appears once, grouped with its most common genes and DNA. This sample holds around 99,000 distinct CDR3 sequences; about 25% were observed only once. The ten largest clones capture 35% of the sample. The sample taken for sequencing was glioma tissue, nonneoplastic brain tissue, or PBMCs (not recorded which). The receptors were gathered from a human donor with low-grade glioma or glioblastoma, undergoing nonglioma brain surgery, or in good health (not recorded which).

The chain combines TRBV11-2 with TRBJ2-7; 11 bases map to TRBD2. The CDR3 has 15 amino acids. V trimming: 5 bases; J trimming: 2 bases; junction bases outside the gene matches: 5. Germline loops: CDR1 SGHAT, CDR2 FQNNGV. CDR3 DNA: TGTGCCAGCAGCGTGACTAGCGGGGATACCTACGAGCAGTACTTC. Translating gives CASSVTSGDTYEQYF.

The rearrangement uses TRBV5-1 and TRBJ2-7, with TRBD2 matching over 7 bases. Germline lookup yields CDR1 SGHRS and CDR2 YFSETQ. The CDR3 is 14 residues long. The V gene end was trimmed by 5 bases and the J gene end by 6 bases; junction bases not matched to a gene: 11. The CDR3 protein is CASRSGLLTSEQYF. CDR3 nucleotides: TGCGCCAGCAGATCGGGACTACTCACATCCGAGCAGTACTTC.

The sample holds many counts of this clonotype. The chain combines TRBV5-4 with TRBJ2-5; D ambiguous. In germline, CDR1 is SGHNT, CDR2 YYREEE (reference sequence). Trimming removed 1 base from V and 2 bases from J, with 9 bases in between. This CDR3 has 14 residues. As DNA, the CDR3 is TGTGCCAGCAGCTTGCGGCAGCCGCAAGAGACCCAGTACTTC. Its protein is CASSLRQPQETQYF.

This clonotype was counted many times. The rearrangement links TRBV18 to TRBJ2-7; D gene ambiguous. CDR3 length: 14 amino acids. Germline V lookup: CDR1 KGHSH, CDR2 LQKENI. V gave up 4 bases and J gave up 0 bases, with 10 bases separating them. The CDR3 DNA reads as TGTGCCAGCTCACTCTTGGCAGACTCCTACGAGCAGTACTTC. Translating it yields CASSLLADSYEQYF.

The chain joins TRBV12-3 or TRBV12-4 to TRBJ1-5; D perhaps matches TRBD1 (5 bases). Trimming took 3 bases from V and 7 from J, leaving 13 bases between them. This CDR3 is 14 amino acids long. CDR3 nucleotides: TGTGCCAGCAGTTTTGGGGGAAGTCACCAGCCCCAGCATTTT. Protein sequence: CASSFGGSHQPQHF.

This clonotype was seen many times. The junction differs from germline at one of its ends, possibly a read error. CDR3 coding DNA: TGTGCCAGCAGTTTAGGCAATCAGCCCCAGCATTTT. Amino acids: CASSLGNQPQHF. The chain links TRBV7-9 to TRBJ1-5; unclear D gene. CDR1 and CDR2 (germline): SEHNR, FQNEAQ (reference sequence). The length of the CDR3 is 12 residues.

On this clonotype itself: The CDR3 does not close with the conserved phenylalanine or tryptophan, likely indicating a read error. The chain employs TRBV7-6 and TRBJ1-3; 7 bases match TRBD1. The germline V gene has CDR1 SGHVS and CDR2 FNYEAQ. This CDR3 comprises 15 residues. This chain's CDR3 is CASSLSGTAVGTIYY. DNA of the CDR3: TGTGCCAGTAGCTTGTCCGGGACAGCGGTGGGCACCATATATTAT.

This clonotype was recorded at least ten times. The V gene is TRBV6-1, the J gene TRBJ2-7; D is unresolved. V lost 6 bases to trimming and J lost 0 bases, with 21 bases between them. Germline CDR1 MNHNS, CDR2 SASEGT. The CDR3 is made up of 17 amino acids. The CDR3: CASREFPTRQLSYEQYF. CDR3 nucleotides: TGTGCCAGCAGGGAATTCCCGACACGCCAACTCTCCTACGAGCAGTACTTC.

In its sample, this clonotype was seen many times. The gene calls are TRBV6-1 and TRBJ2-3; TRBD2 matches 12 bases. Trimming took 6 bases from V and 0 from J; bases not matched to a gene: 1. The CDR3 loop spans 15 amino acids. Germline lookup yields CDR1 MNHNS and CDR2 SASEGT. CDR3 in DNA: TGTGCCAGCAGGGGACTAGCGGGTAGCACAGATACGCAGTATTTT. Its translation: CASRGLAGSTDTQYF.

This clonotype has at least ten counts. The chain uses TRBV7-3 and TRBJ1-6; TRBD1 agrees at 7 bases. The germline V gene encodes CDR1 SGHTA and CDR2 FQGTGA. The ends lost 5 bases at V and 4 bases at J; junction bases unmatched: 5. CDR3 size: 15 residues. CDR3 in amino acids: CASSVSGQYNSPLHF. The CDR3 DNA sequence: TGTGCCAGCAGCGTTTCGGGACAGTATAATTCACCCCTCCACTTT.

For this clonotype: One end of the junction varies from germline; a read error may be responsible. The chain combines TRBV5-1 with TRBJ2-7; 9 bases agree with TRBD2. Germline V gene data show CDR1 as SGHRS and CDR2 as YFSETQ. CDR3 length: 14 amino acids. CDR3 in DNA: TGCGTCAGCAGCTTGACTAGCGGCTCCTACGAGCAGTACTTC. It translates to CVSSLTSGSYEQYF.

This clonotype was recorded many times. The CDR3 DNA reads TGTGCCAGCACCCACGGCGGGTTTCAGACCCAGTACTTC. Translating gives CASTHGGFQTQYF. This chain connects TRBV6-2 or TRBV6-3 to TRBJ2-5, with a weak D call TRBD2 (5 bases). Looked up from germline, CDR1 is MNHEY and CDR2 is SVGEGT. V lost 7 bases, J lost 6 bases, and 15 bases lay in between. The CDR3 contains 13 residues.

This clonotype occurred a few times. A read error is possible here, since a much larger clone lies one base away. The chain links TRBV7-9 to TRBJ1-5; no definite D call. Germline CDR1 and CDR2: SEHNR and FQNEAQ (reference sequence). This CDR3 is 14 amino acids long. The V and J ends lost 1 base and 3 bases respectively, with 7 bases between them. The CDR3 region is CASSLGDNNQPQHF. The CDR3 nucleotides read TGTGCCAGCAGCTTAGGTGACAACAATCAGCCCCAGCATTTT.

This clonotype was recorded at least ten times. This chain links TRBV2 with TRBJ2-7; D perhaps matches TRBD1 (5 bases). CDR1 SNHLY and CDR2 FYNNEI come from the germline V gene. The CDR3 is 12 amino acids. V was pared by 5 bases and J by 3 bases, with 8 bases between. The CDR3 DNA is TGTGCCAGCAGTCACGACAGCTACGAGCAGTACTTC. Translating gives CASSHDSYEQYF. Full variable domain (outside the CDR3, taken from reference TRBV2 and TRBJ2-7): EPEVTQTPSHQVTQMGQEVILRCVPISNHLYFYWYRQILGQKVEFLVSFYNNEISEKSEIFDDQFSVERPDGSNFTLKIRSTKLEDSAMYFCASSHDSYEQYFGPGTRLTVT.

This clonotype was found many times. The chain joins TRBV18 to TRBJ2-3, with D perhaps TRBD2 (6 bases). Trimming stripped 4 bases from V and 5 bases from J, with 13 bases between. Germline CDR1 reads KGHSH; CDR2 reads LQKENI. The CDR3 length is 14 residues. The CDR3 region is CASSRGTGEDTQYF. The DNA for the CDR3 is TGTGCCAGCTCACGCGGGACCGGGGAAGATACGCAGTATTTT.